Presented here are 21 T cell receptor beta chains from one specimen sequenced in a study of T-cell memory formation after mild COVID-19. TCRdb redid the calling of the 5' RACE reads with MiXCR, one entry per CDR3 protein. The data hold 110,000 or so distinct CDR3 sequences, with roughly a sixth observed a single time. The sample comprised PBMCs or a T cell subset sorted from them (not recorded which). The receptors originated from a young man who had mild COVID-19 (a few samples of this study predate the infection). Cell type and time point are not known.

This clonotype has only a few counts. The chain recombines TRBV20-1 with TRBJ1-1; tentatively, D is TRBD1 (6 bases). V shed 6 bases and J shed 0 bases, with 20 bases lying between them. The germline gives CDR1 DFQATT, CDR2 SNEGSKA (reference sequence). CDR3 size: 16 residues. The CDR3 DNA is TGCAGTGCCTTTGACAGGCCCACCCGAATGAACACTGAAGCTTTCTTT. The encoded protein is CSAFDRPTRMNTEAFF.

The chain combines TRBV7-2 with TRBJ2-2; D could derive from TRBD1 or TRBD2 (7 bases each). This CDR3 contains 14 residues. Germline CDR1 SGHTA, CDR2 FQGNSA. V shed 5 bases and J shed 6 bases, with 13 bases lying between them. CDR3 coding DNA: TGTGCCAGCAGCCCCCAGGGGGGGCCCGGGGAGCTGTTTTTT. This encodes CASSPQGGPGELFF.

The sample holds a few counts of this clonotype. V usage is TRBV20-1 and J usage is TRBJ1-2, with D possibly TRBD1 on 5 matching bases. Per germline, CDR1 DFQATT and CDR2 SNEGSKA (reference sequence). Trimming shortened V by 3 bases and J by 4 bases, and 15 bases separated the two germline ends. CDR3 size: 14 residues. The CDR3 sequence: CSASPGGEAYGYTF. CDR3 in DNA: TGCAGTGCTAGCCCCGGAGGGGAAGCCTATGGCTACACCTTC.

The chain carries TRBV3-1 and TRBJ1-1, with TRBD1 as a possible D gene (6 bases). Deletions cut 2 bases from V and 6 bases from J, with 10 bases between. CDR1 is LGHDT, CDR2 YNNKEL, per germline (reference sequence). The CDR3 is 13 amino acids. CDR3 nucleotide sequence: TGTGCCAGCAGCCAACGGGGGGGCGCTGAAGCTTTCTTT. It yields the protein CASSQRGGAEAFF.

This chain connects TRBV6-5 to TRBJ2-2; D gene ambiguous. Germline assignment: CDR1 MNHEY and CDR2 SVGAGI. The CDR3 contains 13 residues. The V end lost 4 bases, the J end lost 1 base, and 4 bases lay between the germline ends. CDR3 loop: CASSSENTGELFF. The CDR3 bases are TGTGCCAGCAGTTCCGAGAACACCGGGGAGCTGTTTTTT.

This chain links TRBV6-1 with TRBJ1-5; perhaps TRBD1 as D (5 bases). The CDR3 is made up of 14 amino acids. V lost 4 bases and J 0 bases, leaving 7 bases between the germline ends. CDR1 and CDR2 (germline): MNHNS, SASEGT. CDR3 in amino acids: CASSAGYSNQPQHF. CDR3 bases: TGTGCCAGCAGTGCAGGGTATAGCAATCAGCCCCAGCATTTT.

The V call is TRBV4-1, the J call TRBJ2-7; TRBD1 aligns across 7 bases. Germline values: CDR1 MGHRA, CDR2 YSYEKL. Trimming cost V 1 base and J 0 bases; bases outside gene matches: 6. There are 16 residues in the CDR3. The CDR3 region is CASSQARDSSSYEQYF. The CDR3 region has the DNA TGCGCCAGCAGCCAAGCCCGGGACAGCAGCTCCTACGAGCAGTACTTC.

This clonotype came up a few times. The CDR3 coding sequence is TGTGCCAGCCGCCGGAGGGCGGATCAGCCCCAGCATTTT. This codes for CASRRRADQPQHF. The chain links TRBV12-3 or TRBV12-4 to TRBJ1-5, with D unclear. With 8 bases removed from V and 5 bases from J, the gap between germline ends came to 13 bases. CDR3 length: 13 amino acids.

As for this clonotype: At one of its ends the junction is not consistent with the germline gene, which may arise from a read error. The chain couples TRBV5-1 to TRBJ1-1, with D unclear. The CDR3 spans 15 residues. From germline, CDR1 is SGHRS and CDR2 YFSETQ. The DNA of the CDR3 is TGCGCCAGCAGCTTCCCCCGGGGAGAGAACGCTGAAGCTTTCTTT. It specifies CASSFPRGENAEAFF.

This clonotype has only a few counts. The chain joins TRBV7-8 to TRBJ2-6; perhaps TRBD2 as D (6 bases). V lost 5 bases, J lost 0 bases, and 20 bases lay in between. Germline CDR1 and CDR2: SGHVS and FQNEAQ. The CDR3 contains 19 residues. The CDR3 region is CASSPMEGRPNSGANVLTF. The CDR3 DNA reads TGTGCCAGCAGCCCAATGGAGGGACGGCCGAACTCTGGGGCCAACGTCCTGACTTTC.

The chain uses TRBV15 and TRBJ2-5; D is undetermined. CDR1 is LNHNV, CDR2 YYDKDF, per germline (reference sequence). Trimming shortened V by 0 bases and J by 3 bases, and 8 bases separated the two germline ends. The CDR3 contains 14 residues. CDR3 nucleotides: TGTGCCACCAGCAGAGATCACACAGAAGAGACCCAGTACTTC. As protein: CATSRDHTEETQYF.

The table lists this clonotype with a few counts. The rearrangement links TRBV5-6 to TRBJ2-7; the D gene is possibly TRBD1 (6 bases). The V end lost 3 bases, the J end lost 1 base, and 8 bases lay between the germline ends. Germline assignment: CDR1 SGHDT and CDR2 YYEEEE. The CDR3 has 13 amino acids. The CDR3 sequence is CASSYDRSYEQYV. For the CDR3, the DNA is TGTGCCAGCAGCTACGACAGGTCCTACGAGCAGTACGTC.

At least ten counts were recorded for this clonotype. This chain joins TRBV5-1 and TRBJ2-2; D is unclear. Germline CDR1 SGHRS, CDR2 YFSETQ. Trimming pared 4 bases from V and 1 base from J, leaving 8 bases between. The CDR3 consists of 14 residues. CDR3 coding DNA: TGCGCCAGCAGCCCAGGAATGAACACCGGGGAGCTGTTTTTT. Its protein is CASSPGMNTGELFF.

The chain recombines TRBV18 with TRBJ1-5; TRBD1 is a possible D gene (5 bases). CDR1 is KGHSH, CDR2 LQKENI, per germline. V was pared by 6 bases and J by 1 base, with 7 bases between. The CDR3 covers 13 residues. The chain's CDR3 is CASSRDSNQPQHF. The CDR3 DNA is TGTGCCAGCTCCAGGGACAGCAATCAGCCCCAGCATTTT. The variable domain in full, with the rest retrieved from reference TRBV18 and TRBJ1-5, is NAGVMQNPRHLVRRRGQEARLRCSPMKGHSHVYWYRQLPEEGLKFMVYLQKENIIDESGMPKERFSAEFPKEGPSILRIQQVVRGDSAAYFCASSRDSNQPQHFGDGTRLSIL.

This clonotype has only a few counts. The V and J genes are TRBV6-6 and TRBJ1-5; unclear D gene. V was shortened by 4 bases and J by 5 bases, with 6 bases between the two germline ends. This CDR3 is 12 amino acids long. Germline V gene sequence: CDR1 MNHNY, CDR2 SVGAGI (reference sequence). The CDR3, as DNA: TGTGCCAGCAGTTCCGGGGATCAGCCCCAGCATTTT. Amino acids: CASSSGDQPQHF.

The chain links TRBV18 to TRBJ2-3, with D possibly being TRBD1 or TRBD2 (5 bases each). Trimming pared 6 bases from V and 7 bases from J, leaving 17 bases between. CDR1 KGHSH and CDR2 LQKENI come from the germline V gene. The CDR3 consists of 14 residues. DNA for the CDR3: TGTGCCAGCTCCCCGGGACCAGCTCTGCATACGCAGTATTTT. It encodes CASSPGPALHTQYF.

This clonotype appeared a few times. V gene TRBV20-1 combines with J gene TRBJ2-7; the match to TRBD1 covers 9 bases. V shed 2 bases and J 4 bases; nucleotides not matched to a gene: 9. The CDR3 runs 15 residues. Germline values: CDR1 DFQATT, CDR2 SNEGSKA (reference sequence). CDR3 sequence reads: CSARKPGTGPYEQYF. As DNA, the CDR3 is TGCAGTGCTAGAAAACCCGGGACAGGGCCGTACGAGCAGTACTTC.

This clonotype was recorded a few times. The rearrangement links TRBV10-3 to TRBJ2-3; D may be TRBD1 (6 bases). The ends were cut back, 6 bases at V and 2 bases at J, with 24 bases in the middle. CDR3 length: 18 amino acids. Germline loops: CDR1 ENHRY, CDR2 SYGVKD. In nucleotides, the CDR3 is TGTGCCATCAGACCGGGACAAGGCCTCTTTGACTCCACAGATACGCAGTATTTT. This sequence encodes CAIRPGQGLFDSTDTQYF.

The J gene is TRBJ1-6, the V gene TRBV5-1; D is ambiguous. The CDR3 has 13 residues. The ends were cut back, 2 bases at V and 8 bases at J, with 8 bases in the middle. Per the germline V gene, CDR1 is SGHRS and CDR2 is YFSETQ. CDR3 sequence (DNA): TGCGCCAGCAGCTTTAAGTTGGATTCACCCCTCCACTTT. Translation gives CASSFKLDSPLHF.

J is TRBJ2-2 and V is TRBV9; TRBD2 agrees at 9 bases. V was pared by 1 base and J by 7 bases, with 5 bases of the junction left unmatched. The CDR3 is 15 amino acids. The germline V gene has CDR1 SGDLS and CDR2 YYNGEE. CDR3 DNA: TGTGCCAGCAGCGTATCGGGACTAGCTGTCGGGGAGCTGTTTTTT. This encodes CASSVSGLAVGELFF. The entire variable domain, with the rest obtained from reference TRBV9 and TRBJ2-2, is as follows: DSGVTQTPKHLITATGQRVTLRCSPRSGDLSVYWYQQSLDQGLQFLIQYYNGEERAKGNILERFSAQQFPDLHSELNLSSLELGDSALYFCASSVSGLAVGELFFGEGSRLTVL.

The V and J genes are TRBV7-9 and TRBJ2-3, with D possibly being TRBD2 (6 bases). The CDR3 is 14 amino acids. The V gene's germline CDR1 is SEHNR and CDR2 FQNEAQ (reference sequence). Trimming took 7 bases from V and 0 from J, leaving 11 bases between them. Written as DNA, the CDR3 is TGTGCCAGCAATTTGGCGGGGAGCACAGATACGCAGTATTTT. This translates into CASNLAGSTDTQYF.